In its sample, the clone carrying this TCR beta chain was seen many times. Antigen specificity is unknown. Each CDR3 protein is one row after TCRdb ran MiXCR on the reads. The table shows almost 500,000 distinct CDR3 sequences, with about 11% occurring only once. The germline CDR1 and CDR2 sequences are SGHVS and FQNEAQ. The CDR3 sequence is 17 residues long. V lost 0 bases and J 5 bases, leaving 16 bases between the germline ends. This sample is drawn from a study of T cell repertoires in cytomegalovirus infection. Study context: TCR beta signatures that were public indicated CMV infection and matching HLA type.

Overall study results and limits: What dominated the ex vivo response were HLA-C-restricted CMV-specific TCR beta clonotypes.

This receptor was taken from a human donor in good health (CMV status not recorded). Some clones in this sample may be carry-over from other donors' samples. The sample comprised PBMCs. The rearrangement joins TRBV7-8 to TRBJ2-2, with D perhaps given as TRBD1 or TRBD2 (6 bases each). The CDR3 DNA reads as TGTGCCAGCAGCTTAGCGGTCGGGGGCCCGAGGACCGGGGAGCTGTTTTTT. The encoded protein is CASSLAVGGPRTGELFF.